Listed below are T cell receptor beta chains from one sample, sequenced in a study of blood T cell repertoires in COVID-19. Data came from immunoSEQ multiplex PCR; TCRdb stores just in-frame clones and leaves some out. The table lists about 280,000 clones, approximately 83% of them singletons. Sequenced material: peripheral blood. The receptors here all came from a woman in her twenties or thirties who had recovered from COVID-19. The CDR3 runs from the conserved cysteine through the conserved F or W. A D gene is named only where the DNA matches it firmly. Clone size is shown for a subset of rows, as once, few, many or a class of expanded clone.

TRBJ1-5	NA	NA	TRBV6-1	CASSGGGTRGNQPQHF	TGTGCCAGCAGTGGGGGGGGAACGAGGGGCAATCAGCCCCAGCATTTT
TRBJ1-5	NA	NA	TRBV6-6	CASRPGARNQPQHF	TGTGCCAGCAGGCCAGGGGCCAGAAATCAGCCCCAGCATTTT
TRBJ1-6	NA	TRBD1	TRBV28	CASIPTGDYNSPLHF	TGTGCCAGCATCCCTACAGGGGATTATAATTCACCCCTCCACTTT
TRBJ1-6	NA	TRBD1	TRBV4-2	CASSPRDSNSPLHF	TGTGCCAGCAGCCCCCGGGACAGTAATTCACCCCTCCACTTT
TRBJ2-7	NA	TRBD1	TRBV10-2	CASSDDREYYEQYF	TGCGCCAGCAGTGACGACAGGGAGTACTACGAGCAGTACTTC
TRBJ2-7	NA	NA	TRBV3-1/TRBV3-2	CASSLGAGRYEQYF	TGTGCCAGCAGCCTGGGGGCAGGGCGGTACGAGCAGTACTTC
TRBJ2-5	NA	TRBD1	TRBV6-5	CASSLGQGLGQETQYF	TGTGCCAGCAGTTTGGGACAGGGTTTGGGCCAAGAGACCCAGTACTTC
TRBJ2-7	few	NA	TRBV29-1	CSVVQDSYEQYF	TGCAGCGTTGTTCAGGATTCCTACGAGCAGTACTTC
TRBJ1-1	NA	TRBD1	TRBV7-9	CASSLGAGGVTEAFF	TGTGCCAGCAGCTTAGGTGCAGGGGGCGTCACTGAAGCTTTCTTT
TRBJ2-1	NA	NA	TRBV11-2	CASSAEQGRNEQFF	TGTGCCAGCAGCGCGGAACAGGGAAGGAATGAGCAGTTCTTC
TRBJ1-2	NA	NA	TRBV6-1	CASSEARTTNYGYTF	TGTGCCAGCAGTGAAGCGAGGACAACCAACTATGGCTACACCTTC
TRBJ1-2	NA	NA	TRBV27	CASSPPGTAFNGYTF	TGTGCCAGCAGCCCTCCCGGGACTGCTTTCAATGGCTACACCTTC
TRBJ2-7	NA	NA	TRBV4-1	CASSADDGSYEQYF	TGCGCCAGCAGCGCAGACGACGGGAGTTACGAGCAGTACTTC